This T cell receptor (beta chain) was documented in a study of blood T cell repertoires in COVID-19. Study-level information: PBMCs, B-cell-depleted T cells, or T cells were the source of the cDNA or gDNA that made up the material.

Produced via immunoSEQ multiplex PCR; TCRdb's table is partial and in-frame only. The sample lists about 43,000 clones; around nine tenths were seen once. During active infection, Seattle patients enrolled and were then monitored through disease. CDR1 is SQVTM and CDR2 is ANQGSEA in the germline V gene. V lost 6 bases and J 7 bases, leaving 12 bases between the germline ends. This CDR3 spans 12 amino acids. V usage is TRBV29-1 and J usage is TRBJ1-4, with D tentatively TRBD1 (5 bases). The sequence was obtained from a man in his forties with COVID-19, enrolled during active disease. The specimen was peripheral blood. The CDR3 protein is CSVGTPGEKLFF. DNA for the CDR3: TGCAGCGTCGGGACTCCAGGTGAAAAACTGTTTTTT.